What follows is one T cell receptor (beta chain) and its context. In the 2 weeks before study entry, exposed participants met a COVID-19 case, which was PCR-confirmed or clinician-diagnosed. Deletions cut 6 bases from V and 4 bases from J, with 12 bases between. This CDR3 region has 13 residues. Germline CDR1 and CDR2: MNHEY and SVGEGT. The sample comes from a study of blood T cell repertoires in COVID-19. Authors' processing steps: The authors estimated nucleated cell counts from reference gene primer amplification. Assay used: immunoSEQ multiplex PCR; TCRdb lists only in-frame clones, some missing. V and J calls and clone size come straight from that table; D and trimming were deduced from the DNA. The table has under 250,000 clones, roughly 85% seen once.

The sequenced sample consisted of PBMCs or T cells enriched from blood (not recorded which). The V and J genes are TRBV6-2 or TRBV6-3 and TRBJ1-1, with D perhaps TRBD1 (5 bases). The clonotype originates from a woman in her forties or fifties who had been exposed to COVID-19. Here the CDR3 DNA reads TGTGCCAGCAGCTTTGGGGGGGTCACTGAAGCTTTCTTT. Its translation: CASSFGGVTEAFF.